This T cell receptor beta chain came from a study of sequential checkpoint blockade in melanoma. Looking at the study overall: TCRβ was sequenced from DNA of 91 pretreatment tumors.

The length of the CDR3 is 15 residues. Germline V gene sequence: CDR1 LNHDA, CDR2 SQIVND (reference sequence). J was trimmed by 7 bases and V by 7 bases; bases with no gene match: 14. Study-level findings and limits: PD-L1 staining and CD8+ counts, not mutational load, tracked tumor T-cell clonality. Pretreatment TIL clonality tracked with response in the nivolumab-first arm.

Clones were read by immunoSEQ multiplex PCR, and TCRdb kept only the in-frame ones, dropping some. This sample carries about 20,000 clones, 26% of them seen once, and the ten largest clones take roughly 7.2%. With respect to this clone: Its antigen remains unidentified.

As to treatment: randomized to nivolumab then ipilimumab (arm A) or the reverse (arm B). None of the patients previously received DNA-damaging chemotherapy. The sequencing here drew on tumor tissue (inferred from file names), taken from a patient given nivolumab and ipilimumab in sequence. The TCR originated in a human donor with melanoma. The chain joins TRBV19 to TRBJ2-5, with TRBD1 matching 8 bases. The CDR3 reads CASTPGGVGVGTQYF. As DNA, the CDR3 is TGTGCCAGTACCCCAGGGGGCGTGGGAGTTGGGACCCAGTACTTC.